A single sample is the source of the 11 T cell receptor beta chains below, sequenced in a study of human T cells and chemical hapten exposure. TCRdb itself ran the RACE reads through MiXCR, one entry per CDR3 protein. The sample lists 250,000 or so distinct CDR3 sequences, just under 8% occurring once. Time point: pre-sensitization, week 0. Treatment described: therapeutic diphenylcyclopropenone sensitization with weekly scalp DPC. Material: whole blood, obtained in connection with sensitization to the hapten diphenylcyclopropenone (DPC). The receptors derive from a man between 18 and 29 years old with alopecia areata. Some clones in this sample may be carry-over from other donors' samples.

This clonotype came up many times. V gene TRBV29-1 combines with J gene TRBJ1-1; tentatively, D is TRBD1 (5 bases). The CDR3 totals 16 residues. With 0 bases removed from V and 0 bases from J, the gap between germline ends came to 14 bases. The germline CDR1 and CDR2 sequences are SQVTM and ANQGSEA. CDR3 protein: CSVEDFREGMNTEAFF. The DNA for the CDR3 is TGCAGCGTTGAAGATTTTCGTGAGGGGATGAACACTGAAGCTTTCTTT.

The chain joins TRBV29-1 to TRBJ2-5; tentative D call: TRBD2 (6 bases). The V gene's germline CDR1 is SQVTM and CDR2 ANQGSEA. Trimming shortened V by 6 bases and J by 3 bases, and 14 bases separated the two germline ends. The CDR3 is 13 amino acids. The CDR3 reads CSVVRGLEETQYF. The CDR3 DNA reads TGCAGCGTCGTCCGGGGACTTGAAGAGACCCAGTACTTC.

The CDR3 spells CASRLRARGRTGELFF. CDR3 DNA sequence: TGTGCCAGCAGACTTAGGGCGAGAGGGCGGACCGGGGAGCTGTTTTTT. V and J are TRBV12-3 or TRBV12-4 and TRBJ2-2, with D perhaps TRBD2 (5 bases). Trimming pared 6 bases from V and 5 bases from J, leaving 19 bases between. The length of the CDR3 is 16 residues.

The J gene is TRBJ1-1, the V gene TRBV6-2 or TRBV6-3; a weak D match, TRBD1 (5 bases). Trimming took off 8 bases at V and 8 bases at J, with 15 bases between the two ends. The length of the CDR3 is 12 residues. Germline V gene lookup returns CDR1 MNHEY and CDR2 SVGEGT. In nucleotides, the CDR3 is TGTGCCAGCTCTCAGAGGAACAGGGAAGCTTTCTTT. Its protein is CASSQRNREAFF.

The CDR3 DNA is TGTGCCAGCAGCCTCGCTAAAAGAGGGAGAGGGCTAAACACTGAAGCTTTCTTT. Protein sequence: CASSLAKRGRGLNTEAFF. The chain carries TRBV7-8 and TRBJ1-1; no reliable D call. Trimming took off 5 bases at V and 2 bases at J, with 24 bases between the two ends. Per the germline V gene, CDR1 is SGHVS and CDR2 is FQNEAQ. The CDR3 runs 18 residues.

V usage is TRBV4-1 and J usage is TRBJ2-5, with D tentatively TRBD1 (6 bases). The CDR3 extends over 15 amino acids. With 4 bases removed from V and 2 bases from J, the gap between germline ends came to 14 bases. Germline CDR1 is MGHRA and CDR2 is YSYEKL. CDR3 nucleotide sequence: TGCGCCAGCAGCCCGTATGACAGGCGGCAAGAGACCCAGTACTTC. Its protein product is CASSPYDRRQETQYF.

This clonotype was found many times. The chain recombines TRBV9 with TRBJ1-2; 8 nucleotides align to TRBD1. This CDR3 comprises 16 residues. Germline CDR1 SGDLS, CDR2 YYNGEE. The J segment lost 3 bases and the V segment lost 4 bases, leaving 11 bases of the junction unmatched. The CDR3 DNA reads TGTGCCAGCAGCCAAGTCACTGTGGGACAGGACTATGGCTACACCTTC. Translated: CASSQVTVGQDYGYTF.

This clonotype was observed a handful of times. This chain uses TRBV4-1 with TRBJ2-2, with TRBD2 as a possible D gene (5 bases). Germline loops: CDR1 MGHRA, CDR2 YSYEKL. The CDR3 extends over 14 amino acids. Trimming left V 4 bases short and J 3 bases short, with 9 bases between. CDR3 nucleotides: TGCGCCAGCAGCCCCCGGACTTACACCGGGGAGCTGTTTTTT. Its translation: CASSPRTYTGELFF.

There are a few counts of this clonotype. The genes are TRBV7-2 and TRBJ2-7; D may be TRBD2 (5 bases). The CDR3 runs to 16 residues. Germline V gene sequence: CDR1 SGHTA, CDR2 FQGNSA. Between the trimmed V and J ends, which lost 4 bases and 3 bases, there was a span of 19 bases. The CDR3 reads CASSSTPNLRDYEQYF. CDR3 nucleotide sequence: TGTGCCAGCAGCTCGACCCCTAACTTGAGGGACTACGAGCAGTACTTC.

In this sample, this clonotype turned up a few times. The genes are TRBV7-8 and TRBJ1-1; possible D gene TRBD1, 5 bases. This CDR3 has 14 residues. V was clipped by 5 bases and J by 0 bases, with 10 bases between them. Germline V gene sequence: CDR1 SGHVS, CDR2 FQNEAQ. The CDR3 spells CASSQTELNTEAFF. The CDR3 DNA follows: TGTGCCAGCAGCCAGACAGAACTGAACACTGAAGCTTTCTTT. Full variable domain (rest looked up from reference TRBV7-8 and TRBJ1-1): GAGVSQSPRYKVAKRGQDVALRCDPISGHVSLFWYQQALGQGPEFLTYFQNEAQLDKSGLPSDRFFAERPEGSVSTLKIQRTQQEDSAVYLCASSQTELNTEAFFGQGTRLTVV.

This clonotype was counted only a few times. The chain uses TRBV4-3 and TRBJ2-3; 9 positions match TRBD2. The V and J ends lost 0 bases and 10 bases, in that order; junction bases with no gene match: 8. CDR1 is LGHNA, CDR2 YSLEER, per germline. The length of the CDR3 is 15 residues. The CDR3: CASSQDSGGPLAQYF. The CDR3 DNA reads TGCGCCAGCAGCCAAGACAGCGGGGGGCCGCTGGCGCAGTATTTT.